Detailed here is one T cell receptor (beta chain). TCRdb's table, derived via immunoSEQ multiplex PCR, lists solely in-frame clones and lacks some. The sample consists of about 130,000 clones, roughly 90% of them appearing once. This CDR3 has 15 residues. The V gene lost 2 bases and the J gene lost 6 bases, with 16 bases spanning the gap. Germline V lookup: CDR1 SGHAT, CDR2 FQNNGV. This sample was included in a study of control samples from healthy donors and cancer patients. Input material: blood. This sequence originates from a woman aged 45 to 65 in good health. The rearrangement uses TRBV11-2 and TRBJ1-2, with a weak D call TRBD1 (5 bases). The CDR3 loop reads CASSLNRGEFNGYTF. The CDR3 nucleotides are TGTGCCAGCAGCTTAAATCGGGGGGAATTTAATGGCTACACCTTC.